These 12 T cell receptor beta chains were sequenced from one sample in a study of blood T cells in healthy people across ages. It was with a sample-barcoded 5' primer and a J-beta primer mix that a second PCR of roughly 6 to 12 cycles was run. Each CDR3 protein is one row after TCRdb ran MiXCR on the 5' RACE reads. The sample includes about 780,000 distinct CDR3 sequences, 35% to 50% of them seen just once. Sequencing was performed on blood. The source of these receptors is an elderly man in good health.

The chain recombines TRBV9 with TRBJ2-3; the D is unclear. The CDR3 extends over 12 amino acids. With 0 bases removed from V and 5 bases from J, the gap between germline ends came to 4 bases. Germline assignment: CDR1 SGDLS and CDR2 YYNGEE. The chain's CDR3 is CASSVGEDTQYF. Here the CDR3 DNA reads TGTGCCAGCAGCGTAGGGGAAGATACGCAGTATTTT.

DNA of the CDR3: TGTGCCAGTAGTGGCCCCCAGGGGGCACTAATCCTTTACGGGCAGTACTTC. Protein product: CASSGPQGALILYGQYF. V usage is TRBV28 and J usage is TRBJ2-5; TRBD1 aligns across 8 bases. Per germline, CDR1 MDHEN and CDR2 SYDVKM. J lost 11 bases, V lost 9 bases, and 26 bases had no gene match. The CDR3 has 17 residues.

This clonotype showed up just a few times. The rearrangement links TRBV28 to TRBJ1-6; maybe TRBD1 (6 bases). The CDR3 consists of 16 residues. Per germline, CDR1 MDHEN and CDR2 SYDVKM. The V end was cut by 4 bases, the J end by 8 bases, with 18 bases between. DNA of the CDR3: TGTGCCAGCAGTTCGAGGAGTAGGACAGTTCATTCACCCCTCCACTTT. Translation: CASSSRSRTVHSPLHF.

The gene calls are TRBV20-1 and TRBJ2-3; 7 bases are shared with TRBD2. V lost 7 bases and J lost 7; bases outside the gene matches: 8. From germline, CDR1 is DFQATT and CDR2 SNEGSKA (reference sequence). CDR3 length: 12 amino acids. The CDR3 reads CSDGTTTHTQYF. DNA of the CDR3: TGCAGTGACGGGACTACCACCCATACGCAGTATTTT.

The rearrangement links TRBV19 to TRBJ2-1; 8 positions agree with TRBD1. Germline CDR1 is LNHDA and CDR2 is SQIVND (reference sequence). The trim removed 5 bases at V and 1 base at J, leaving 7 bases unmatched. The CDR3 is made up of 16 amino acids. In DNA, the CDR3 is TGTGCCAGTAGTCCCCGGACAGGGAGGTCCTACAATGAGCAGTTCTTC. Its translation is CASSPRTGRSYNEQFF.

J is TRBJ2-3 and V is TRBV5-4; tentative D call: TRBD1 (6 bases). Germline V gives CDR1 SGHNT, CDR2 YYREEE (reference sequence). V was clipped by 1 base and J by 2 bases, with 14 bases between them. The CDR3 contains 16 residues. In nucleotides, the CDR3 is TGTGCCAGCAGCTTGTCGCCAGGGGAGAACACAGATACGCAGTATTTT. It yields the protein CASSLSPGENTDTQYF.

This rearrangement joins TRBV29-1 to TRBJ2-3, with D maybe TRBD1 (5 bases). CDR1 SQVTM and CDR2 ANQGSEA come from the germline V gene. CDR3 size: 13 residues. Between the trimmed V and J ends, which lost 3 bases and 3 bases, there was a span of 10 bases. The CDR3 bases are TGCAGCGTTGACAGGGAAGGGACAGATACGCAGTATTTT. This codes for CSVDREGTDTQYF.

To note about this clonotype: This may be a read error: a much more frequent sequence differs by one nucleotide. The chain uses TRBV20-1 and TRBJ2-5; tentatively, D is TRBD1 (7 bases). TRBJ2-7 explains the end of the DNA better; the J call may be wrong. Germline-derived CDR1 and CDR2 are DFQATT and SNEGSKA (reference sequence). This CDR3 is built from 15 residues. The CDR3 protein is CSASPPGGRAHEQYF. CDR3 coding DNA: TGCAGTGCTAGCCCCCCAGGGGGGAGAGCCCACGAGCAGTACTTC.

V and J are TRBV12-3 or TRBV12-4 and TRBJ2-3; 8 positions agree with TRBD2. With 5 bases clipped from V and 5 bases from J, the junction kept 15 bases outside the gene matches. The CDR3 covers 17 residues. The CDR3 DNA reads as TGTGCCAGCAGTGGGCGGGGACTAGAGAGTTCAGGAGATACGCAGTATTTT. This translates into CASSGRGLESSGDTQYF.

The chain joins TRBV29-1 to TRBJ2-5; 9 nucleotides agree with TRBD2. After removal of 0 bases from V and 1 base from J, the junction contained 12 bases not matched to a gene. This CDR3 is built from 18 residues. Germline loops: CDR1 SQVTM, CDR2 ANQGSEA. CDR3 amino acids: CSVEDLGAGGAPQETQYF. The CDR3, as DNA: TGCAGCGTTGAAGATTTAGGAGCGGGAGGAGCCCCCCAAGAGACCCAGTACTTC.

The chain has TRBV5-1 and TRBJ2-7, with 7 nucleotides matching TRBD1. The CDR3 spans 14 residues. Germline CDR1 reads SGHRS; CDR2 reads YFSETQ. With V trimmed by 4 bases and J by 7 bases, 11 bases remained unmatched. CDR3 sequence reads: CASSVQQGQGEQYF. The DNA of the CDR3 is TGCGCCAGCAGCGTGCAACAGGGGCAGGGAGAGCAGTACTTC. Filled out from reference TRBV5-1 and TRBJ2-7, the complete variable domain reads KAGVTQTPRYLIKTRGQQVTLSCSPISGHRSVSWYQQTPGQGLQFLFEYFSETQRNKGNFPGRFSGRQFSNSRSEMNVSTLELGDSALYLCASSVQQGQGEQYFGPGTRLTVT.

This clonotype has a count of ten or more. The chain carries TRBV19 and TRBJ2-3, with D possibly called TRBD1 or TRBD2 (6 bases each). Germline assignment: CDR1 LNHDA and CDR2 SQIVND (reference sequence). Trimming took 5 bases from V and 0 from J, leaving 12 bases between them. This CDR3 is 15 amino acids long. The CDR3 DNA follows: TGTGCCAGTAGTGCGGGACATCGGAGCACAGATACGCAGTATTTT. The encoded protein is CASSAGHRSTDTQYF.